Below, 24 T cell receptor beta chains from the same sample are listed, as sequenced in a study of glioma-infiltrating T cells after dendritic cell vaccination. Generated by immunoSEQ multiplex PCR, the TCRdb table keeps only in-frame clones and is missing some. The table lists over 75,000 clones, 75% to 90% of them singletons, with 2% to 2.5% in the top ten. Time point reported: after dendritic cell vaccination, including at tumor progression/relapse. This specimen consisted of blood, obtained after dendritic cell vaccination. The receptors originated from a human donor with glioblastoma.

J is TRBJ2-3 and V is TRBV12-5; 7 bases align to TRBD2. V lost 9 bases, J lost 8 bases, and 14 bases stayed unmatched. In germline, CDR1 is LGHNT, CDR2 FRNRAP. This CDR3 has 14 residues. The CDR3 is CASNAGVVGVTQYF. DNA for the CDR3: TGTGCTAGCAATGCGGGAGTAGTCGGGGTTACGCAGTATTTT.

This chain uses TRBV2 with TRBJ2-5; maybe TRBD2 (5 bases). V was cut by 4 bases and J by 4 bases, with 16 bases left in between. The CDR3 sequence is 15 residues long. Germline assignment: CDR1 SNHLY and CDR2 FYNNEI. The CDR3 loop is CASSGTLWERETQYF. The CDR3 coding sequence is TGTGCCAGCAGTGGGACTCTTTGGGAGCGAGAGACCCAGTACTTC.

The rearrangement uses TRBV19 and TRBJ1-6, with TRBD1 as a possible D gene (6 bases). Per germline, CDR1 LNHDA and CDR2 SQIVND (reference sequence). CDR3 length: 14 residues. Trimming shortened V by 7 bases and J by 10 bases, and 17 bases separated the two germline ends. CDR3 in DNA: TGTGCCAGTATGAGGGGGTTTGGCGACTCACCCCTCCACTTT. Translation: CASMRGFGDSPLHF. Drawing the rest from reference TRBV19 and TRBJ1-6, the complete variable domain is DGGITQSPKYLFRKEGQNVTLSCEQNLNHDAMYWYRQDPGQGLRLIYYSQIVNDFQKGDIAEGYSVSREKKESFPLTVTSAQKNPTAFYLCASMRGFGDSPLHFGNGTRLTVT.

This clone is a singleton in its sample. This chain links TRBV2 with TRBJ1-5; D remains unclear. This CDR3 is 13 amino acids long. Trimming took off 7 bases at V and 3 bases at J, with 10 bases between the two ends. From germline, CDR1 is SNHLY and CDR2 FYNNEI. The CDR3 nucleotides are TGTGCCAGCACCAAGGGAGACAATCAGCCCCAGCATTTT. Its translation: CASTKGDNQPQHF. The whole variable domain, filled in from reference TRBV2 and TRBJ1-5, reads EPEVTQTPSHQVTQMGQEVILRCVPISNHLYFYWYRQILGQKVEFLVSFYNNEISEKSEIFDDQFSVERPDGSNFTLKIRSTKLEDSAMYFCASTKGDNQPQHFGDGTRLSIL.

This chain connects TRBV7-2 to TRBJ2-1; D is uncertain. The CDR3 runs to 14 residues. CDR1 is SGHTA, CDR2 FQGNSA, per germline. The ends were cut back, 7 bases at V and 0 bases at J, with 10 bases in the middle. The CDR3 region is CASIAGYSYNEQFF. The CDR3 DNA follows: TGTGCCAGCATTGCAGGATACTCCTACAATGAGCAGTTCTTC.

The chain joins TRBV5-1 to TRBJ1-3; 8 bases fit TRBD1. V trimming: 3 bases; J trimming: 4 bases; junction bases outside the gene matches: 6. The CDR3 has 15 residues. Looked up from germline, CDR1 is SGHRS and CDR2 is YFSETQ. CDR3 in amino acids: CASSSTGDVGNTIYF. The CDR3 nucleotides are TGCGCCAGCAGCTCGACAGGGGACGTAGGAAACACCATATATTTT.

In DNA, the CDR3 is TGTGCCTGGGAAGGACACAGTAATGAAAAACTGTTTTTT. As protein: CAWEGHSNEKLFF. J is TRBJ1-4 and V is TRBV30; perhaps TRBD1 as D (5 bases). Germline assignment: CDR1 GTSNPN and CDR2 SVGIG (reference sequence). Between the trimmed V and J ends, which lost 5 bases and 4 bases, there was a span of 11 bases. The length of the CDR3 is 13 residues.

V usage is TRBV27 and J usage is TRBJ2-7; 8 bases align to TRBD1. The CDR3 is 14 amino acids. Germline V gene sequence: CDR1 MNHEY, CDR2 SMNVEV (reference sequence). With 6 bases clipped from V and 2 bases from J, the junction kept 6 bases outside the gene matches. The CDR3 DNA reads TGTGCCAGCAGCCTACAGGGGGTGACCTACGAGCAGTACTTC. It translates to CASSLQGVTYEQYF.

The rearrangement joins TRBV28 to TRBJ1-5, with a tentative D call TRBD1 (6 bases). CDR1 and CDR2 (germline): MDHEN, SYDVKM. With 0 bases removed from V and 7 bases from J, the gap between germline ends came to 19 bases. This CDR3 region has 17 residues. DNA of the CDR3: TGTGCCAGCAGTTTATGGGGTCGCCAGGGGATGTTACAGCCCCAGCATTTT. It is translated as CASSLWGRQGMLQPQHF.

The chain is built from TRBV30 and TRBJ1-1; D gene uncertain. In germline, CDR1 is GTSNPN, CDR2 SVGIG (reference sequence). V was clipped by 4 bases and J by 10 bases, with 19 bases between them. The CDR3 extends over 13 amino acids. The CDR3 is CAWIPGGPPGAFF. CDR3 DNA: TGTGCCTGGATTCCGGGAGGACCCCCAGGAGCTTTCTTT.

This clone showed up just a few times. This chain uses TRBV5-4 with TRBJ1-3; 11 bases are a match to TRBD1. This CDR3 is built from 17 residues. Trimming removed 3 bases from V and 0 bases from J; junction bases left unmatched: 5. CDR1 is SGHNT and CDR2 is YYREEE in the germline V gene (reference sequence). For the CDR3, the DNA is TGTGCCAGCAGCTGGGACAGGGGGGTCCGCTCTGGAAACACCATATATTTT. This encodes CASSWDRGVRSGNTIYF. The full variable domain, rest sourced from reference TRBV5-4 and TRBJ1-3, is ETGVTQSPTHLIKTRGQQVTLRCSSQSGHNTVSWYQQALGQGPQFIFQYYREEENGRGNFPPRFSGLQFPNYSSELNVNALELDDSALYLCASSWDRGVRSGNTIYFGEGSWLTVV.

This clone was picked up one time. In nucleotides, the CDR3 is TGTGCCAGCAGAACCAGCGGGGGGGCAGGGAATGAGCAGTTCTTC. It is translated as CASRTSGGAGNEQFF. V usage is TRBV4-2 and J usage is TRBJ2-1; 10 nucleotides match TRBD2. CDR3 length: 15 residues. Germline V CDR1 and CDR2: LGHNA, YNFKEQ. The V and J ends lost 6 bases and 7 bases, in that order; junction bases with no gene match: 9.

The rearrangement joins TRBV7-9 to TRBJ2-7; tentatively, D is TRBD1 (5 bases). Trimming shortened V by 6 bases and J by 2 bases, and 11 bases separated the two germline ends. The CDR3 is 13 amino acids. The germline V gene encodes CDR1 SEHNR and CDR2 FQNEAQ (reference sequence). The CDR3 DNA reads TGTGCCAGCAGACCGACAGAGACCTACGAGCAGTACTTC. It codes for CASRPTETYEQYF. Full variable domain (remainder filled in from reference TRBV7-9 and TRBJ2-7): DTGVSQNPRHKITKRGQNVTFRCDPISEHNRLYWYRQTLGQGPEFLTYFQNEAQLEKSRLLSDRFSAERPKGSFSTLEIQRTEQGDSAMYLCASRPTETYEQYFGPGTRLTVT.

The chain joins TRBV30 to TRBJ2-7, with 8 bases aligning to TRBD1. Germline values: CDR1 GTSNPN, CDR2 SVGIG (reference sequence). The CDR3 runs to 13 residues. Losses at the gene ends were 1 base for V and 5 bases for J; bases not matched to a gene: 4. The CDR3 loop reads CAWSAGTGNEQYV. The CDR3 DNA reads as TGTGCCTGGAGTGCGGGGACAGGCAACGAGCAGTACGTC.

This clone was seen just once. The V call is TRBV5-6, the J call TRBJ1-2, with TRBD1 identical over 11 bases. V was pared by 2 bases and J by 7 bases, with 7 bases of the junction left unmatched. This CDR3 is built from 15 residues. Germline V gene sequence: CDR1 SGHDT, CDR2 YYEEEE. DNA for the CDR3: TGTGCCAGCAGCTTAACACCCGGGACAGGGGGTGGCTACACCTTC. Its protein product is CASSLTPGTGGGYTF.

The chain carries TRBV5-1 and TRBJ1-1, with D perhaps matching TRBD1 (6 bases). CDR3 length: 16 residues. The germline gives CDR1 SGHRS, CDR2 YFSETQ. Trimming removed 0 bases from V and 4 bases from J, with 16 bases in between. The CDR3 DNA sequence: TGCGCCAGCAGCTTGGGCAGGGGTTATGAGAGCACTGAAGCTTTCTTT. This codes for CASSLGRGYESTEAFF.

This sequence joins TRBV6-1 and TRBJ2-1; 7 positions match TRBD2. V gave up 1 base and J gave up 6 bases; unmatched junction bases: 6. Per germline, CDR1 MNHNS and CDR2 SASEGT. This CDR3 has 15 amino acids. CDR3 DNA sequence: TGTGCCAGCAGTGAAGGGCTAGCGGCACTCAATGAGCAGTTCTTC. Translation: CASSEGLAALNEQFF.

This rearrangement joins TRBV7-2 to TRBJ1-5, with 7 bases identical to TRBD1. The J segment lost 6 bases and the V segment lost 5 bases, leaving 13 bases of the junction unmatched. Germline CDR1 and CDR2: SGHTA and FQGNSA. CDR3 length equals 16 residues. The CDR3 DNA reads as TGTGCCAGCAGCCTTCACTCCGGGACAGAGGGTCAGCCCCAGCATTTT. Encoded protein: CASSLHSGTEGQPQHF.

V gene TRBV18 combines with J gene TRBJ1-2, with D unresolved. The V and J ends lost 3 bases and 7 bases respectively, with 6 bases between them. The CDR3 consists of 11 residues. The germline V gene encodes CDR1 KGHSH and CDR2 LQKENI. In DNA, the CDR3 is TGTGCCAGCTCACCCGACATTGGCTACACCTTC. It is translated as CASSPDIGYTF.

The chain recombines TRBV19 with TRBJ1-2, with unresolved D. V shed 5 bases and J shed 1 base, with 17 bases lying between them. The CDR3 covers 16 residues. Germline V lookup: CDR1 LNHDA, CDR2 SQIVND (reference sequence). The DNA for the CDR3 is TGTGCCAGTAGTCCTTCTTGGGCAGAACTTAACTATGGCTACACCTTC. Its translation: CASSPSWAELNYGYTF.

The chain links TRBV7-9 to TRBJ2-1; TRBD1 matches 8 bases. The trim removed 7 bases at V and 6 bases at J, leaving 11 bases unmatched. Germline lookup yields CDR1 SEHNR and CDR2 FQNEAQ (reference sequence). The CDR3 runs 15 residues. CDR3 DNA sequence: TGTGCCAGCAACTACTGGACAGGGTCGACCAATGAGCAGTTCTTC. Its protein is CASNYWTGSTNEQFF.

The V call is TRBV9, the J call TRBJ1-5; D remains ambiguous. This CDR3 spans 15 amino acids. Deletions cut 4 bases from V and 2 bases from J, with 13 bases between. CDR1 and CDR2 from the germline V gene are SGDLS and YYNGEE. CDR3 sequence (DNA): TGTGCCAGCAGCTTCGAACCCCAGGGCAATCAGCCCCAGCATTTT. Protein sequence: CASSFEPQGNQPQHF.

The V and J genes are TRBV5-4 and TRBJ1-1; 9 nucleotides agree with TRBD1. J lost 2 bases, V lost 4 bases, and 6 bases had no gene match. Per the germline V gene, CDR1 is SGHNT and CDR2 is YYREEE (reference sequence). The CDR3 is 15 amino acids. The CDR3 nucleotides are TGTGCCAGCAGCGGGACAGGGCGGGGAAACACTGAAGCTTTCTTT. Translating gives CASSGTGRGNTEAFF.

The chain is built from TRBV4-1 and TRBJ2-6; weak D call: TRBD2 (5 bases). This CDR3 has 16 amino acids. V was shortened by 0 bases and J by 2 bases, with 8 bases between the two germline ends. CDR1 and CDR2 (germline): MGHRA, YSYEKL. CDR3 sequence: CASSQELGAGANVLTF. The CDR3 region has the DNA TGCGCCAGCAGCCAAGAACTAGGAGCTGGGGCCAACGTCCTGACTTTC.